Here is one TCR beta chain with its context. As yet, its antigen is unknown. At the DNA level, this CDR3 is encoded by other sequences in the same sample as well. Assay used: immunoSEQ multiplex PCR; TCRdb lists only in-frame clones, some missing. This sample carries about 97,000 clones, 90% of them seen once, and the ten largest clones take 1.3%. The CDR3 consists of 13 residues. With 4 bases removed from V and 0 bases from J, the gap between germline ends came to 4 bases. The entry originates in a study of T cell responses to AZD1222 COVID-19 vaccine. Study background: The analysis combined second doses at about 4 or about 12 weeks. Study outcomes and limitations: Researchers took repertoire samples only after the peak T cell response had come. Clonal diversity was possibly underestimated, and the donors were mostly white British, with more females. It was only six AZD1222 recipients who were seropositive at baseline.

The sequences come from peripheral blood, collected on day 0 of AZD1222 vaccination. The V call is TRBV12-3 or TRBV12-4, the J call TRBJ1-3; D gene unclear. This sequence originates from an adult in good health. The CDR3 region has the DNA TGTGCCAGCAGTTGGGGCTCTGGAAACACCATATATTTT. It codes for CASSWGSGNTIYF.